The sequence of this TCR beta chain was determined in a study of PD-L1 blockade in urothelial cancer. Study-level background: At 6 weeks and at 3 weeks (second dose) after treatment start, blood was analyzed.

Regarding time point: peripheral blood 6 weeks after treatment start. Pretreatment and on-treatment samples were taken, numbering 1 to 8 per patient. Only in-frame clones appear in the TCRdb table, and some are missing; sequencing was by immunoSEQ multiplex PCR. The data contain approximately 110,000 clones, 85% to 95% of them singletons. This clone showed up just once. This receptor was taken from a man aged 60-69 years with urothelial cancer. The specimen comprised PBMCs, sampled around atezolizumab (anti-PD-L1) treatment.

The CDR3 here is CASTGSYNEQFF. CDR3 sequence (DNA): TGTGCCAGCACGGGCTCCTACAATGAGCAGTTCTTC. J is TRBJ2-1 and V is TRBV6-1; unclear D gene. V dropped 7 bases and J dropped 0 bases, with 4 bases sitting between them. The length of the CDR3 is 12 residues. Germline V lookup: CDR1 MNHNS, CDR2 SASEGT.